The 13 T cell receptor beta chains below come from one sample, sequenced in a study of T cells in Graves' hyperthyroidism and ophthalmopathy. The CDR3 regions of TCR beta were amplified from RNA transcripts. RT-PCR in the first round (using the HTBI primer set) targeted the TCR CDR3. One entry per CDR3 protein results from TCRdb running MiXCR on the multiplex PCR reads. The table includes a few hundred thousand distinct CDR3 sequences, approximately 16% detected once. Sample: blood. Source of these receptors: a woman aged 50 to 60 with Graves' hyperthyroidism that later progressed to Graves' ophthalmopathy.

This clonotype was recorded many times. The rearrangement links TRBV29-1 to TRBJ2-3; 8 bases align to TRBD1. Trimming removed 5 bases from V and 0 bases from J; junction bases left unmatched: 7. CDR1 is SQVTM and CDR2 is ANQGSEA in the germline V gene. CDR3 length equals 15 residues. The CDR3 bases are TGCAGCGTTCTTCCAGGGGGCGTGAGCACAGATACGCAGTATTTT. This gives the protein CSVLPGGVSTDTQYF.

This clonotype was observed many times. The CDR3 bases are TGTGCCAGCAACTCGGACAGCGAAAATGAGCAGTTCTTC. Protein: CASNSDSENEQFF. The V and J genes are TRBV27 and TRBJ2-1; D might be TRBD1 (6 bases). The CDR3 totals 13 residues. V was clipped by 7 bases and J by 7 bases, with 14 bases between them. The V gene's germline CDR1 is MNHEY and CDR2 SMNVEV (reference sequence).

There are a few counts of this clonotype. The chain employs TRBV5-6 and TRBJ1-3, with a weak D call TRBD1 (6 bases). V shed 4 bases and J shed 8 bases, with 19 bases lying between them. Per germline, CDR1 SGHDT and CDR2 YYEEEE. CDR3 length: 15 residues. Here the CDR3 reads CASSQIRQAADTIYF. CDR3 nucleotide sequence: TGTGCCAGCAGCCAAATTCGACAGGCGGCGGACACCATATATTTT.

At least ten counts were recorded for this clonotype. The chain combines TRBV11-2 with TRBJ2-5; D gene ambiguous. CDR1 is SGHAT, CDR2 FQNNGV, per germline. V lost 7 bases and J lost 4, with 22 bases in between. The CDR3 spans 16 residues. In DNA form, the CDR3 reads TGTGCCAGCACCCCCGCTGGGCTACCAATGGGAGAGACCCAGTACTTC. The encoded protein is CASTPAGLPMGETQYF.

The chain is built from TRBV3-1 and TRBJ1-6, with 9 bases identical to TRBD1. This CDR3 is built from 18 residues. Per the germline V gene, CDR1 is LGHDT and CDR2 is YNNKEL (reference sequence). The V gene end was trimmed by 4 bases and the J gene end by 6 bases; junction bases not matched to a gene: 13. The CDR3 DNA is TGTGCCAGCAGCCCACCCACCGGGACAGGGAATGTTAATTCACCCCTCCACTTT. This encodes CASSPPTGTGNVNSPLHF.

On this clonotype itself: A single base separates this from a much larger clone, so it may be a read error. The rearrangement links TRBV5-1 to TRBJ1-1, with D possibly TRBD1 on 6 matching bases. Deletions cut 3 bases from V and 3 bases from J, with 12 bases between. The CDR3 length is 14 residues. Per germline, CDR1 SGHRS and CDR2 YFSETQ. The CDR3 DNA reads TGCGCCAGCAGCTACGGACAGCCGGACACTGAAGCTTTCTTT. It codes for CASSYGQPDTEAFF. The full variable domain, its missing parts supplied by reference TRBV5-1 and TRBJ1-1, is KAGVTQTPRYLIKTRGQQVTLSCSPISGHRSVSWYQQTPGQGLQFLFEYFSETQRNKGNFPGRFSGRQFSNSRSEMNVSTLELGDSALYLCASSYGQPDTEAFFGQGTRLTVV.

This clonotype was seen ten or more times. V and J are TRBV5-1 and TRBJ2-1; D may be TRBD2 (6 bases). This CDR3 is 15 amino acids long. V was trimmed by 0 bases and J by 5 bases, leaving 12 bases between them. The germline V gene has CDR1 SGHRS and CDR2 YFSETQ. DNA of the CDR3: TGCGCCAGCAGCTTGGGCGGGGTTAGGAACAATGAGCAGTTCTTC. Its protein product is CASSLGGVRNNEQFF.

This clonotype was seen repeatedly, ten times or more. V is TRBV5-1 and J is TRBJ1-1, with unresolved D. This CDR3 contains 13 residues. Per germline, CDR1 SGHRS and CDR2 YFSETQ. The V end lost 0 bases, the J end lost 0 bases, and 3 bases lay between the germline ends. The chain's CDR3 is CASSLELNTEAFF. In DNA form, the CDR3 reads TGCGCCAGCAGCTTGGAATTGAACACTGAAGCTTTCTTT.

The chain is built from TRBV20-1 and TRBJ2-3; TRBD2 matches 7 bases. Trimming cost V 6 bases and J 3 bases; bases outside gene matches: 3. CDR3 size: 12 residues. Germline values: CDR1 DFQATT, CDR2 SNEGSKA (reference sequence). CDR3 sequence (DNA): TGCAGTGCGGGGGGGGGGACAGATACGCAGTATTTT. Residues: CSAGGGTDTQYF.

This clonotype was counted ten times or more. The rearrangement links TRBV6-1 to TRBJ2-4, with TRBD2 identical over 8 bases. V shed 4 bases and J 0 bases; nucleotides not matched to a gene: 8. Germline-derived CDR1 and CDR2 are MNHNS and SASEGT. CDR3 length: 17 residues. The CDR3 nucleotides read TGTGCCAGCAGTGGAGACTCTAGCGGGCTAGCCAAAAACATTCAGTACTTC. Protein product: CASSGDSSGLAKNIQYF.

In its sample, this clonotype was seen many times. CDR3 nucleotides: TGTGCCAGCAGCTTAGCCCTTTCCTACGAGCAGTACTTC. Its translation is CASSLALSYEQYF. V gene TRBV7-2 combines with J gene TRBJ2-7, with no clear D. The length of the CDR3 is 13 residues. The V gene lost 0 bases and the J gene lost 1 base, with 4 bases spanning the gap. Germline CDR1 is SGHTA and CDR2 is FQGNSA.

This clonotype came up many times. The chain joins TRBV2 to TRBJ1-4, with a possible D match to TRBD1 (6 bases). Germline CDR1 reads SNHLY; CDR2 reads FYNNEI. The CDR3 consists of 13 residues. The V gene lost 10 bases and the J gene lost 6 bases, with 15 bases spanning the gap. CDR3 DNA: TGTGCCACCCATGGGGGCGATCATGAAAAACTGTTTTTT. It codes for CATHGGDHEKLFF.

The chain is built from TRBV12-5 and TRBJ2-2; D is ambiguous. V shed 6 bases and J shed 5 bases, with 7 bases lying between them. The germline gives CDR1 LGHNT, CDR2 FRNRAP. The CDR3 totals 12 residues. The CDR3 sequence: CASGYPTGELFF. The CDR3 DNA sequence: TGTGCTAGTGGGTACCCGACCGGGGAGCTGTTTTTT. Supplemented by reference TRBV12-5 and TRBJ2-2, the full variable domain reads DARVTQTPRHKVTEMGQEVTMRCQPILGHNTVFWYRQTMMQGLELLAYFRNRAPLDDSGMPKDRFSAEMPDATLATLKIQPSEPRDSAVYFCASGYPTGELFFGEGSRLTVL.